The entry below describes one T cell receptor (beta chain). The record originates from a study of T cell clones after liver transplantation. Overall study: Post-transplant blood was tracked for graft-donor-reactive T cell clones identified in a pre-transplant mixed lymphocyte reaction.

Germline loops: CDR1 SGHDT, CDR2 YYEEEE. V lost 2 bases and J 3 bases, leaving 9 bases between the germline ends. This CDR3 region has 14 residues. Sorting of unstimulated PBMCs yielded separate CD3+CD4+ and CD3+CD8+ fractions. The repertoire was sequenced with immunoSEQ multiplex PCR; TCRdb's copy has only in-frame clones and lacks some. Here the sample spans some 59,000 clones, under 85% being singletons. Source: CD4+ T cells from blood, taken at the 22-month timepoint. The receptor comes from a human patient who received a liver transplant. Some T cells may possibly be graft donor cells. V is TRBV5-6 and J is TRBJ1-5, with D possibly being TRBD1 (6 bases). The CDR3 is CASSFGQPNQPQHF. CDR3 nucleotides: TGTGCCAGCAGCTTCGGACAGCCCAATCAGCCCCAGCATTTT. Drawing the rest from reference TRBV5-6 and TRBJ1-5, the complete variable domain is DAGVTQSPTHLIKTRGQQVTLRCSPKSGHDTVSWYQQALGQGPQFIFQYYEEEERQRGNFPDRFSGHQFPNYSSELNVNALLLGDSALYLCASSFGQPNQPQHFGDGTRLSIL.